The clone carrying this T cell receptor beta chain was seen at least ten times. The antigen is unknown. The sample belongs to a study of T-cell reconstitution after alpha-beta-depleted transplantation in children. Broader study findings: For some patients, TCRbeta diversity was high at day 60 because of recipient T cells and thymic progenitors that survived.

Unique molecular identifiers were incorporated into the prepared TCRbeta library. In TCRdb, the PCR reads were re-called with MiXCR into one record per CDR3 protein. This table holds 490,000 or so distinct CDR3 sequences, about 11% found once. Germline V gene sequence: CDR1 LGHNA, CDR2 YNFKEQ. Trimming at V came to 4 bases and at J to 4 bases, leaving 6 bases not matched to a gene. There are 16 residues in the CDR3. The material was PBMCs, obtained before TCRalphabeta/CD19-depleted stem cell transplant. This receptor was taken from a child aged 2 to 10 with inherited bone marrow failure, due to receive a stem cell transplant. The V and J genes are TRBV4-2 and TRBJ2-3, with 12 bases lining up with TRBD1. Here the CDR3 reads CASSPSGQGAADTQYF. The CDR3, as DNA: TGTGCCAGCAGCCCATCGGGACAGGGGGCTGCAGATACGCAGTATTTT.